The 30 T cell receptor beta chains reported below all come from one sample, sequenced in a study of T cell clonality in common variable immunodeficiency (dated by TCRdb to 2014 to 2015). The library was prepared using the immunoSEQ multiplex PCR assay. The immuneACCESS repertoire file appears here via TCRdb, limited to in-frame rearrangements. These files lack a portion of the clones; in checked studies, under half of the deficit traces to unresolved V genes, and the cause of the others is not known. This sample contains around 47,000 clones, none of which is a singleton. The top ten constitute approximately 2.2% of the sample. The source material was peripheral blood mononuclear cells. The receptors derive from a person aged 18 to 75 in good health.

The table lists this clone with a few counts. The DNA ends 3 residues before the CDR3 does, and the rest of the CDR3 is filled in from the germline J gene. The rearrangement links TRBV11-2 to TRBJ2-2, with unresolved D. CDR3 length: 11 amino acids. Germline V gives CDR1 SGHAT, CDR2 FQNNGV. The V gene lost 9 bases and the J gene lost 7 bases, with 9 bases spanning the gap. CDR3 DNA, as far as it was read: TGTGCCAGTGGTGGTAGCGGGGAG. Translating it yields CASGGSGE. The whole CDR3 sequence is CASGGSGELFF.

This clone has a count of ten or more. The read finishes 3 residues shy of the CDR3 end, and the germline J gene is used to complete it. The chain is built from TRBV7-9 and TRBJ2-5, with TRBD1 matching over 8 bases. Germline CDR1 and CDR2: SEHNR and FQNEAQ (reference sequence). This CDR3 is built from 15 residues. The trim removed 6 bases at V and 2 bases at J, leaving 8 bases unmatched. The CDR3 bases that were read are TGTGCCAGCAGGGGCCCGTGGACAGGGCAAGAGACC. Its protein product is CASRGPWTGQET. In full, the CDR3 is CASRGPWTGQETQYF.

This clone was seen many times. Read coverage stops 3 residues before the CDR3 terminus; the germline J gene supplies the remainder. The rearrangement uses TRBV29-1 and TRBJ2-7, with TRBD2 matching over 7 bases. V shed 6 bases, J shed 6 bases, and the junction held 8 bases outside the gene matches. The germline V gene has CDR1 SQVTM and CDR2 ANQGSEA. The CDR3 contains 12 residues. The CDR3 is CSVSGGRGEQYF. Partial CDR3 DNA: TGCAGCGTATCGGGGGGAAGAGGCGAG.

In this sample, this clone turned up many times. Read coverage stops 3 residues before the CDR3 terminus; the germline J gene supplies the remainder. The rearrangement uses TRBV6-2 or TRBV6-3 and TRBJ2-1, with TRBD2 matching 10 bases. The CDR3 runs 16 residues. In germline, CDR1 is MNHEY, CDR2 SVGEGT. Trimming at V came to 5 bases and at J to 6 bases, leaving 10 bases not matched to a gene. This CDR3 reads CASSATLAGVVNEQFF. The covered CDR3 bases are TGTGCCAGCAGTGCTACTCTAGCGGGGGTTGTCAATGAG.

This clone was seen many times. The CDR3 is cut off 3 residues early in the read; its end comes from the germline J gene. The chain couples TRBV5-1 to TRBJ1-1; D perhaps matches TRBD1 (6 bases). This CDR3 has 12 amino acids. The germline V gene has CDR1 SGHRS and CDR2 YFSETQ. The CDR3 loop is CASSYQTGEAFF. The covered CDR3 bases are TGCGCCAGCAGCTATCAGACAGGCGAA.

Comments on this clone: The observed sequence ends 3 residues before the CDR3 terminus, with the missing tail filled in from the germline J gene. This chain connects TRBV18 to TRBJ1-2, with 10 bases that match TRBD1. The germline V gene has CDR1 KGHSH and CDR2 LQKENI. This CDR3 is built from 15 residues. CDR3: CASSWTGGSYNDYTF. The sequenced CDR3 bases are TGTGCCAGCTCATGGACAGGGGGATCCTACAATGAC.

This clone was seen many times. The read stops 3 residues short of the end of the CDR3; the missing end is completed from the germline J gene. The chain employs TRBV18 and TRBJ2-7, with D hard to call. Germline V gene data show CDR1 as KGHSH and CDR2 as LQKENI. V gave up 3 bases and J gave up 3 bases, with 9 bases separating them. The CDR3 is 13 residues long. The CDR3 here is CASSPSLDYEQYF. CDR3 bases read: TGTGCCAGCTCACCGAGCTTAGACTACGAG.

This clone was found many times. The read terminates 3 residues ahead of where the CDR3 ends, so the germline J gene completes it. This chain connects TRBV20-1 to TRBJ2-1; 14 nucleotides line up with TRBD2. Looked up from germline, CDR1 is DFQATT and CDR2 is SNEGSKA (reference sequence). This CDR3 has 16 amino acids. V gave up 5 bases and J gave up 0 bases; unmatched junction bases: 3. Incomplete CDR3 DNA: TGCAGTGCTGCCGGGACTAGCGGGAGCTCCTACAATGAG. It codes for CSAAGTSGSSYNE. The full CDR3 reads CSAAGTSGSSYNEQFF.

This clone has just a few counts. The CDR3 end lies 3 residues beyond the end of the read and is filled in from the germline J gene. The J gene is TRBJ1-5, the V gene TRBV7-6; TRBD1 aligns across 7 bases. The CDR3 sequence is 15 residues long. Losses at the gene ends were 3 bases for V and 4 bases for J; bases not matched to a gene: 6. Germline CDR1 and CDR2: SGHVS and FNYEAQ. CDR3 DNA, as far as it was read: TGTGCCAGCAGCTTGGGGGACAGCAAGAATCAGCCC. Its translation: CASSLGDSKNQP. The whole CDR3 protein is CASSLGDSKNQPQHF.

Of note for this clone: The DNA ends 3 residues before the CDR3 does, and the rest of the CDR3 is filled in from the germline J gene. The genes are TRBV11-3 and TRBJ2-1; D may be TRBD2 (6 bases). V lost 1 base and J lost 5, with 12 bases in between. The germline V gene has CDR1 SGHNT and CDR2 YENEEA. This CDR3 comprises 15 residues. The part of the CDR3 DNA that was read is TGTGCCAGCAGCTTAGTTGGACTAACTAACAATGAG. Protein sequence: CASSLVGLTNNE. The full CDR3 protein is CASSLVGLTNNEQFF.

This clone has at least ten counts. The read terminates 3 residues before the CDR3 end, so the remaining end is supplied by the germline J gene. The J gene is TRBJ1-2, the V gene TRBV12-3 or TRBV12-4; a weak D match, TRBD1 (5 bases). This CDR3 region has 19 residues. CDR3 DNA, as far as it was read: TGTGCCAGCAGTTTAGCGGTGGCCGGGGGGTATAGGGGTGGTGGCGGC. It is translated as CASSLAVAGGYRGGGG. The full CDR3 protein reads CASSLAVAGGYRGGGGYTF.

This clone was seen only a few times. Read data end 3 residues before the CDR3 end; the end is taken from the germline J gene. The V and J genes are TRBV11-2 and TRBJ2-7, with a tentative D call TRBD1 (6 bases). This CDR3 is 11 amino acids long. The V and J ends lost 6 bases and 4 bases respectively, with 7 bases between them. Germline CDR1 and CDR2: SGHAT and FQNNGV. The chain's CDR3 is CASRGAYEQYF. The CDR3 bases that were read are TGTGCCAGCAGGGGGGCATACGAG. Drawing the rest from reference TRBV11-2 and TRBJ2-7, the complete variable domain is EAGVAQSPRYKIIEKRQSVAFWCNPISGHATLYWYQQILGQGPKLLIQFQNNGVVDDSQLPKDRFSAERLKGVDSTLKIQPAKLEDSAVYLCASRGAYEQYFGPGTRLTVT.

In its sample, this clone was seen many times. Sequencing ends 3 residues short of the CDR3 end; the germline J gene provides the rest. The chain carries TRBV11-2 and TRBJ2-7, with unresolved D. This CDR3 is built from 12 residues. The ends were cut back, 6 bases at V and 3 bases at J, with 9 bases in the middle. CDR1 and CDR2 (germline): SGHAT, FQNNGV. CDR3 DNA (partial): TGTGCCAGCAGTTTGTGGCTCTACGAG. As protein: CASSLWLYE. The CDR3, in full, reads CASSLWLYEQYF. Full variable domain (rest looked up from reference TRBV11-2 and TRBJ2-7): EAGVAQSPRYKIIEKRQSVAFWCNPISGHATLYWYQQILGQGPKLLIQFQNNGVVDDSQLPKDRFSAERLKGVDSTLKIQPAKLEDSAVYLCASSLWLYEQYFGPGTRLTVT.

This clone was recorded many times. The CDR3 is cut off 3 residues early in the read; its end comes from the germline J gene. V usage is TRBV6-2 or TRBV6-3 and J usage is TRBJ2-3, with 11 bases matching TRBD2. This CDR3 region has 14 residues. Germline CDR1 MNHEY, CDR2 SVGEGT. Incomplete CDR3 DNA: TGTGCCAGCAGTTCCTTGACTAGCGGGACGACG. It translates to CASSSLTSGTT. From start to end, the CDR3 is CASSSLTSGTTQYF.

This clone has at least ten counts. The missing CDR3 end, 3 residues past where the read stops, is filled in from the germline J gene. V usage is TRBV19 and J usage is TRBJ2-3; the D gene is possibly TRBD2 (5 bases). This CDR3 spans 12 amino acids. Trimming removed 6 bases from V and 6 bases from J, with 10 bases in between. Germline V lookup: CDR1 LNHDA, CDR2 SQIVND (reference sequence). The CDR3 loop reads CASRLSGDTQYF. The CDR3 DNA, read in part, is TGTGCCAGTAGGTTATCGGGGGATACG.

This clone appeared many times. The read stops 3 residues short of the end of the CDR3; the missing end is completed from the germline J gene. The rearrangement links TRBV18 to TRBJ2-1; 13 bases agree with TRBD2. CDR1 is KGHSH and CDR2 is LQKENI in the germline V gene. With 0 bases clipped from V and 8 bases from J, the junction kept 10 bases outside the gene matches. This CDR3 spans 18 amino acids. CDR3 bases read: TGTGCCAGCTCACCACCGGGACTAGCGGGGCCAGGGATCCATGAG. Its translation: CASSPPGLAGPGIHE. The complete CDR3 reads CASSPPGLAGPGIHEQFF.

Ten or more counts support this clone. The read terminates 3 residues ahead of where the CDR3 ends, so the germline J gene completes it. The gene calls are TRBV5-6 and TRBJ2-1; D is unclear. Trimming took 4 bases from V and 0 from J, leaving 11 bases between them. The CDR3 totals 15 residues. Germline V lookup: CDR1 SGHDT, CDR2 YYEEEE. The part of the CDR3 DNA that was read is TGTGCCAGCAGCGACACCGCAAGCTCCTACAATGAG. It yields the protein CASSDTASSYNE. The complete CDR3 protein is CASSDTASSYNEQFF.

This clone was counted a few times. The CDR3 is cut off 3 residues early in the read; its end comes from the germline J gene. V and J are TRBV2 and TRBJ2-1, with 14 bases that match TRBD2. V was clipped by 6 bases and J by 8 bases; unmatched bases: 3. Germline V CDR1 and CDR2: SNHLY, FYNNEI. The CDR3 covers 14 residues. The sequenced CDR3 bases are TGTGCCAGCAGGACTAGCGGGGGGGCCCATGAG. It is translated as CASRTSGGAHE. The complete CDR3 protein is CASRTSGGAHEQFF.

There are many counts of this clone. The CDR3 end is not reached by the read, which stops 3 residues before it; the germline J gene fills it in. This chain links TRBV10-1 with TRBJ2-1, with 15 positions matching TRBD2. This CDR3 is 13 amino acids long. In germline, CDR1 is WNHNN, CDR2 SYGVQD (reference sequence). V dropped 10 bases and J dropped 9; count of bases not matched to a gene: 4. The CDR3: CATRGLAGGEQFF. The part of the CDR3 DNA that was read is TGCGCCACCCGGGGACTAGCGGGGGGTGAG.

This clone showed up many times. The CDR3 extends 3 residues past the end of the read, so its final part is completed from the germline J gene. The V call is TRBV7-2, the J call TRBJ1-2, with 8 bases identical to TRBD1. Unmatched junction bases numbered 7, after V lost 0 bases and J lost 7 bases. The CDR3 covers 15 residues. The germline CDR1 and CDR2 sequences are SGHTA and FQGNSA. CDR3 loop: CASSLAPRGRSGYTF. The DNA read from the CDR3 is TGTGCCAGCAGCTTAGCGCCCAGGGGGCGGAGTGGC.

This clone was recorded at least ten times. The read ends 3 residues shy of where the CDR3 ends; the end is completed using the germline J gene. The J gene is TRBJ1-2, the V gene TRBV6-1; no definite D call. Germline V gene lookup returns CDR1 MNHNS and CDR2 SASEGT. The CDR3 sequence is 15 residues long. Trimming stripped 0 bases from V and 4 bases from J, with 12 bases between. Here the CDR3 reads CASSEAPQAAYGYTF. CDR3 bases read: TGTGCCAGCAGTGAAGCCCCCCAGGCAGCCTATGGC.

This clone was found many times. The CDR3 end lies 3 residues beyond the end of the read and is filled in from the germline J gene. The gene calls are TRBV19 and TRBJ1-5; 8 bases agree with TRBD1. Losses at the gene ends were 5 bases for V and 1 base for J; bases not matched to a gene: 7. CDR3 length equals 16 residues. Germline V gives CDR1 LNHDA, CDR2 SQIVND (reference sequence). The CDR3 loop is CASSFGTGGSNQPQHF. CDR3 bases read: TGTGCCAGTAGTTTCGGGACAGGTGGAAGCAATCAGCCC.

This clone was seen many times. The read stops 3 residues short of the end of the CDR3; the missing end is completed from the germline J gene. The rearrangement joins TRBV27 to TRBJ2-1, with D possibly being TRBD1 (6 bases). Trimming took 5 bases from V and 6 from J, leaving 14 bases between them. The CDR3 runs 14 residues. CDR1 is MNHEY, CDR2 SMNVEV, per germline (reference sequence). The sequenced CDR3 bases are TGTGCCAGCAGTACGGGACACCCCACCAATGAG. Protein product: CASSTGHPTNE. The complete CDR3 sequence is CASSTGHPTNEQFF.

In this sample, this clone turned up many times. Sequencing ends 3 residues short of the CDR3 end; the germline J gene provides the rest. The chain combines TRBV13 with TRBJ1-2; 8 nucleotides match TRBD1. Trimming removed 3 bases from V and 6 bases from J; junction bases left unmatched: 3. The length of the CDR3 is 13 residues. The germline gives CDR1 PRHDT, CDR2 FYEKMQ (reference sequence). The part of the CDR3 DNA that was read is TGTGCCAGCAGCTTCCCAGGGGGCAATGGC. As protein: CASSFPGGNG. The whole CDR3 is CASSFPGGNGYTF.

This clone was observed many times. Read coverage stops 3 residues before the CDR3 terminus; the germline J gene supplies the remainder. The rearrangement links TRBV4-1 to TRBJ2-1; 13 bases align to TRBD2. This CDR3 is built from 16 residues. CDR1 and CDR2 (germline): MGHRA, YSYEKL. J lost 5 bases, V lost 1 base, and 2 bases had no gene match. Partial CDR3 DNA: TGCGCCAGCAGCCAAGTGGGGACTAGCGGGAACAATGAG. This translates into CASSQVGTSGNNE. The entire CDR3 protein reads CASSQVGTSGNNEQFF.

There are many counts of this clone. The sequenced fragment ends 3 residues before the CDR3 boundary, so the rest is inferred from the germline J gene. The chain has TRBV20-1 and TRBJ2-5; no firm D call. V lost 4 bases, J lost 2 bases, and 8 bases lay in between. Germline lookup yields CDR1 DFQATT and CDR2 SNEGSKA (reference sequence). The length of the CDR3 is 12 residues. The DNA read from the CDR3 is TGCAGTGCTAAAACAGCACAAGAGACC. Translating gives CSAKTAQET. The full CDR3 protein is CSAKTAQETQYF.

This clone was detected ten times or more. The read finishes 3 residues shy of the CDR3 end, and the germline J gene is used to complete it. This chain joins TRBV20-1 and TRBJ2-5; 7 bases fit TRBD1. CDR1 is DFQATT and CDR2 is SNEGSKA in the germline V gene (reference sequence). V was pared by 0 bases and J by 0 bases, with 13 bases of the junction left unmatched. CDR3 length: 18 amino acids. CDR3 DNA, as far as it was read: TGCAGTGCTAGAGATAAGGGACAGAGAAACTCGTACCAAGAGACC. The encoded protein is CSARDKGQRNSYQET. The CDR3 in its entirety is CSARDKGQRNSYQETQYF.

Remarks on this clone: The CDR3 extends 3 residues past the end of the read, so its final part is completed from the germline J gene. The chain has TRBV7-7 and TRBJ2-5; TRBD2 agrees at 11 bases. Germline V gene data show CDR1 as SSHAT and CDR2 as FNYEAQ (reference sequence). The CDR3 runs 14 residues. CDR3 DNA, as far as it was read: TGTGCTAGCGGGGGGGGGACAGGCCAAGAGACC. Protein: CASGGGTGQET. The full-length CDR3 reads as CASGGGTGQETQYF.

This clone was seen at least ten times. CDR3 amino acids: CATGDRGTDTQYF. The sequenced part of the CDR3 DNA is TGTGCCACTGGGGACAGGGGAACAGATACG. The chain recombines TRBV28 with TRBJ2-3; 10 positions match TRBD1. With the read ending 3 residues before the CDR3 end, the germline J gene is used to fill in that end. The germline CDR1 and CDR2 sequences are MDHEN and SYDVKM. After removal of 10 bases from V and 3 bases from J, the junction contained 4 bases not matched to a gene. CDR3 length: 13 amino acids. Combining the CDR3 with reference TRBV28 and TRBJ2-3 gives the whole variable domain DVKVTQSSRYLVKRTGEKVFLECVQDMDHENMFWYRQDPGLGLRLIYFSYDVKMKEKGDIPEGYSVSREKKERFSLILESASTNQTSMYLCATGDRGTDTQYFGPGTRLTVL.

This clone turned up a few times. The DNA ends 3 residues before the CDR3 does, and the rest of the CDR3 is filled in from the germline J gene. The gene calls are TRBV7-3 and TRBJ2-3; 8 nucleotides match TRBD1. The CDR3 sequence is 13 residues long. Germline CDR1 and CDR2: SGHTA and FQGTGA. CDR3: CASSLIMGQAQYF. CDR3 bases read: TGTGCCAGCAGCTTAATCATGGGACAGGCG. The whole variable domain, remainder taken from reference TRBV7-3 and TRBJ2-3, is GAGVSQTPSNKVTEKGKYVELRCDPISGHTALYWYRQSLGQGPEFLIYFQGTGAADDSGLPNDRFFAVRPEGSVSTLKIQRTERGDSAVYLCASSLIMGQAQYFGPGTRLTVL.